These T cell receptor beta chains were read from a single sample in a study of early T cells in non-severe SARS-CoV-2 infection. TCRdb processed the 5' RACE reads anew with MiXCR; each CDR3 protein has one entry. The sample yields 75,000 or so distinct CDR3 sequences, approximately 12% seen once. Sequencing was done on a sample of whole blood. These receptors all stem from an adult who was a healthcare worker with PCR-confirmed SARS-CoV-2 infection or an uninfected control (not recorded which). Both conserved end residues are part of each CDR3. The D gene is left open where the match is weak. Rows give clone size only sometimes, using once, few, many, or a class for an expanded clone.

cdr3_aa: CAWTTGGSNNEQFF; cdr3_nt: TGTGCCTGGACTACGGGAGGGTCAAACAATGAGCAGTTCTTC; j_call: TRBJ2-1; clone_size: many; d_call: TRBD2; v_call: TRBV30
cdr3_aa: CASSSGQSAGHPQHF; cdr3_nt: TGTGCCAGCAGCTCGGGACAGTCGGCGGGTCACCCCCAGCATTTT; j_call: TRBJ1-5; clone_size: once; d_call: TRBD1; v_call: TRBV11-2
cdr3_aa: CASSLAPRRGRGQTYEQYF; cdr3_nt: TGTGCCAGCAGCTTAGCCCCCCGAAGAGGTAGGGGACAAACCTACGAGCAGTACTTC; j_call: TRBJ2-7; clone_size: few; d_call: NA; v_call: TRBV11-1
cdr3_aa: CASWSELVNTEAFF; cdr3_nt: TGTGCCAGCTGGTCTGAACTTGTGAACACTGAAGCTTTCTTT; j_call: TRBJ1-1; clone_size: NA; d_call: NA; v_call: TRBV6-1
cdr3_aa: CSGTAGSNEQFF; cdr3_nt: TGCAGCGGTACCGCAGGGTCTAATGAGCAGTTCTTC; j_call: TRBJ2-1; clone_size: NA; d_call: NA; v_call: TRBV29-1
cdr3_aa: CASSLQGLTDTQYF; cdr3_nt: TGTGCCAGCAGCTTACAGGGCCTCACAGATACGCAGTATTTT; j_call: TRBJ2-3; clone_size: many; d_call: NA; v_call: TRBV11-2
cdr3_aa: CASSYSIPSGSSSYNEQFF; cdr3_nt: TGTGCCAGCAGTTACTCGATTCCTAGCGGGAGTAGCTCCTACAATGAGCAGTTCTTC; j_call: TRBJ2-1; clone_size: NA; d_call: TRBD2; v_call: TRBV6-6
cdr3_aa: CASSPATTGNLYGYTF; cdr3_nt: TGTGCCAGCAGCCCTGCCACCACAGGGAACCTCTATGGCTACACCTTC; j_call: TRBJ1-2; clone_size: many; d_call: NA; v_call: TRBV28
cdr3_aa: CSAEKHEQFF; cdr3_nt: TGCAGTGCTGAGAAGCATGAGCAGTTCTTC; j_call: TRBJ2-1; clone_size: once; d_call: NA; v_call: TRBV20-1
cdr3_aa: CASSQEADLYNEQFF; cdr3_nt: TGCGCCAGCAGCCAAGAGGCAGATCTTTACAATGAGCAGTTCTTC; j_call: TRBJ2-1; clone_size: many; d_call: NA; v_call: TRBV4-1
cdr3_aa: CAWRGSADPYGYTF; cdr3_nt: TGTGCCTGGAGAGGATCGGCGGATCCCTATGGCTACACCTTC; j_call: TRBJ1-2; clone_size: many; d_call: NA; v_call: TRBV30
cdr3_aa: CASSPRLASGKDEQFF; cdr3_nt: TGTGCCAGCAGCCCCCGTCTAGCTAGCGGGAAAGATGAGCAGTTCTTC; j_call: TRBJ2-1; clone_size: NA; d_call: TRBD2; v_call: TRBV7-2
cdr3_aa: CASTSGFERTQYF; cdr3_nt: TGTGCCAGCACCTCAGGGTTTGAACGGACCCAGTACTTC; j_call: TRBJ2-5; clone_size: NA; d_call: NA; v_call: TRBV12-3/TRBV12-4
cdr3_aa: CASSPRGLEQYF; cdr3_nt: TGTGCCAGCAGCCCCAGGGGGCTCGAGCAGTACTTC; j_call: TRBJ2-7; clone_size: many; d_call: TRBD1; v_call: TRBV5-4
cdr3_aa: CASSDAGTSVETQYF; cdr3_nt: TGTGCCAGCAGCGACGCCGGGACTAGCGTAGAGACCCAGTACTTC; j_call: TRBJ2-5; clone_size: NA; d_call: TRBD2; v_call: TRBV7-6
cdr3_aa: CATSDQTRDHATGELFF; cdr3_nt: TGTGCCACCAGTGATCAGACCCGGGACCACGCCACCGGGGAGCTGTTTTTT; j_call: TRBJ2-2; clone_size: NA; d_call: NA; v_call: TRBV24-1
cdr3_aa: CASSRLPSSYEQYF; cdr3_nt: TGTGCCAGCAGCCGACTGCCGAGCTCCTACGAGCAGTACTTC; j_call: TRBJ2-7; clone_size: NA; d_call: NA; v_call: TRBV7-9
cdr3_aa: CSASLLRTDTQYF; cdr3_nt: TGCAGTGCTTCCCTTTTACGCACAGATACGCAGTATTTT; j_call: TRBJ2-3; clone_size: many; d_call: NA; v_call: TRBV20-1
cdr3_aa: CSASPQGSEKLFF; cdr3_nt: TGCAGTGCTAGTCCCCAGGGGAGTGAAAAACTGTTTTTT; j_call: TRBJ1-4; clone_size: NA; d_call: NA; v_call: TRBV20-1
cdr3_aa: CASRPSWGTGIYEQYF; cdr3_nt: TGTGCCAGCAGGCCTAGCTGGGGGACAGGAATCTACGAGCAGTACTTC; j_call: TRBJ2-7; clone_size: NA; d_call: TRBD1; v_call: TRBV12-3/TRBV12-4
cdr3_aa: CAISESTGYAEAFF; cdr3_nt: TGTGCCATCAGTGAGTCGACAGGGTACGCTGAAGCTTTCTTT; j_call: TRBJ1-1; clone_size: many; d_call: TRBD1; v_call: TRBV10-3
cdr3_aa: CASTSGRVGSDTQYF; cdr3_nt: TGTGCCAGCACGAGCGGGAGAGTAGGCTCAGATACGCAGTATTTT; j_call: TRBJ2-3; clone_size: NA; d_call: TRBD2; v_call: TRBV11-2
cdr3_aa: CASSQAQIWAEAFF; cdr3_nt: TGCGCCAGCAGCCAAGCGCAAATATGGGCTGAAGCTTTCTTT; j_call: TRBJ1-1; clone_size: NA; d_call: NA; v_call: TRBV4-1
cdr3_aa: CATSWHREGKLFF; cdr3_nt: TGTGCCACCAGCTGGCACCGGGAGGGAAAACTGTTTTTT; j_call: TRBJ1-4; clone_size: many; d_call: NA; v_call: TRBV15
cdr3_aa: CSASPNRDSPRGTQYF; cdr3_nt: TGCAGTGCTTCCCCGAATCGGGACTCCCCCCGTGGTACGCAGTATTTT; j_call: TRBJ2-3; clone_size: many; d_call: NA; v_call: TRBV20-1
cdr3_aa: CASSQTPVGNQPQHF; cdr3_nt: TGTGCCAGCAGCCAGACACCGGTAGGCAATCAGCCCCAGCATTTT; j_call: TRBJ1-5; clone_size: many; d_call: NA; v_call: TRBV5-5
cdr3_aa: CASSQDPLRGGTDTQYF; cdr3_nt: TGTGCCAGCAGCCAAGACCCCTTGCGGGGGGGCACAGATACGCAGTATTTT; j_call: TRBJ2-3; clone_size: few; d_call: TRBD2; v_call: TRBV4-2
cdr3_aa: CASSLAGDPNNEQFF; cdr3_nt: TGTGCCAGCAGTTTAGCGGGAGACCCGAACAATGAGCAGTTCTTC; j_call: TRBJ2-1; clone_size: many; d_call: TRBD2; v_call: TRBV6-2/TRBV6-3
cdr3_aa: CSVDGGDTQYF; cdr3_nt: TGCAGCGTTGACGGGGGCGATACGCAGTATTTT; j_call: TRBJ2-3; clone_size: many; d_call: NA; v_call: TRBV29-1
cdr3_aa: CASSLAYRDTEVFF; cdr3_nt: TGTGCCAGCAGCTTAGCGTACAGGGACACTGAAGTTTTCTTT; j_call: TRBJ1-1; clone_size: NA; d_call: NA; v_call: TRBV7-2
cdr3_aa: CASSLTGLAKDQPQHF; cdr3_nt: TGTGCCAGCAGCTTGACAGGGTTAGCAAAGGATCAGCCCCAGCATTTT; j_call: TRBJ1-5; clone_size: many; d_call: NA; v_call: TRBV5-6
cdr3_aa: CSARDQQKLYQPQHF; cdr3_nt: TGCAGTGCTAGAGATCAGCAAAAGTTGTATCAGCCCCAGCATTTT; j_call: TRBJ1-5; clone_size: few; d_call: NA; v_call: TRBV20-1
cdr3_aa: CASSGTAGSRYGYTF; cdr3_nt: TGTGCCAGCAGCGGTACGGCAGGGAGTAGGTATGGCTACACCTTC; j_call: TRBJ1-2; clone_size: many; d_call: NA; v_call: TRBV9
cdr3_aa: CASSGPWMGAKNIQYF; cdr3_nt: TGTGCCAGTAGTGGTCCCTGGATGGGGGCCAAAAACATTCAGTACTTC; j_call: TRBJ2-4; clone_size: many; d_call: NA; v_call: TRBV19
cdr3_aa: CSARGLEAGELFF; cdr3_nt: TGCAGTGCTAGGGGGCTAGAAGCCGGGGAGCTGTTTTTT; j_call: TRBJ2-2; clone_size: NA; d_call: NA; v_call: TRBV20-1
cdr3_aa: CASSLDRDYNEQFF; cdr3_nt: TGTGCCAGCAGTCTCGACAGGGACTACAATGAGCAGTTCTTC; j_call: TRBJ2-1; clone_size: NA; d_call: TRBD1; v_call: TRBV11-3
cdr3_aa: CASSRGQQETQYF; cdr3_nt: TGCGCCAGCAGCAGGGGACAGCAAGAGACCCAGTACTTC; j_call: TRBJ2-5; clone_size: many; d_call: TRBD1; v_call: TRBV5-1
cdr3_aa: CASSLNQETQYF; cdr3_nt: TGTGCCAGCAGCTTAAACCAGGAGACCCAGTACTTC; j_call: TRBJ2-5; clone_size: many; d_call: NA; v_call: TRBV7-9
cdr3_aa: CASSVGTDSNQPQHF; cdr3_nt: TGTGCCAGCAGCGTTGGGACAGATAGCAATCAGCCCCAGCATTTT; j_call: TRBJ1-5; clone_size: many; d_call: TRBD1; v_call: TRBV7-6
cdr3_aa: CASSPITDTQYF; cdr3_nt: TGTGCCAGCAGCCCTATAACAGATACGCAGTATTTT; j_call: TRBJ2-3; clone_size: NA; d_call: NA; v_call: TRBV7-9
cdr3_aa: CASSQRERGGYYEQYF; cdr3_nt: TGTGCCAGCAGCCAAAGAGAACGAGGAGGTTACTACGAGCAGTACTTC; j_call: TRBJ2-7; clone_size: few; d_call: NA; v_call: TRBV4-2
cdr3_aa: CASSQDLTGGRNEQFF; cdr3_nt: TGTGCCAGCAGCCAAGATCTGACGGGGGGACGGAATGAGCAGTTCTTC; j_call: TRBJ2-1; clone_size: NA; d_call: TRBD2; v_call: TRBV4-2
cdr3_aa: CSASFPRSNEKLFF; cdr3_nt: TGCAGTGCTAGTTTTCCCAGAAGTAATGAAAAACTGTTTTTT; j_call: TRBJ1-4; clone_size: NA; d_call: NA; v_call: TRBV20-1
cdr3_aa: CSVSHIRGRQTQYF; cdr3_nt: TGCAGTGTCTCACACATCCGGGGGAGACAGACCCAGTACTTC; j_call: TRBJ2-5; clone_size: NA; d_call: NA; v_call: TRBV20-1